Presented here are 28 T cell receptor beta chains from one specimen sequenced in a study of CD8 T cells in Susac syndrome. RNA in amounts of about 0.45 to 1 ug was reverse transcribed with random hexamers. TCRdb re-analysed the immunoSEQ multiplex PCR reads in MiXCR, keeping a single row per CDR3 protein. The sample includes hundreds of thousands of distinct CDR3 sequences, just over 90% of them seen just once. Source material: CD4+ T cells from PBMCs. Receptors were obtained from a human donor with multiple sclerosis.

This chain uses TRBV19 with TRBJ1-2, with D possibly being TRBD1 (6 bases). The ends were cut back, 1 base at V and 2 bases at J, with 8 bases in the middle. CDR1 is LNHDA and CDR2 is SQIVND in the germline V gene (reference sequence). The CDR3 length is 14 residues. CDR3 nucleotide sequence: TGTGCCAGTAGTATAGTTCAGGGGAACTATGGCTACACCTTC. It yields the protein CASSIVQGNYGYTF.

The chain combines TRBV2 with TRBJ2-7; D is unclear. CDR1 SNHLY and CDR2 FYNNEI come from the germline V gene. Trimming removed 6 bases at V and 9 bases at J, with 15 bases between. This CDR3 has 12 residues. The CDR3 sequence: CASRAALRRQYV. As DNA, the CDR3 is TGTGCCAGCAGAGCCGCACTAAGGCGGCAGTACGTC.

The rearrangement uses TRBV20-1 and TRBJ1-1; weak D call: TRBD1 (5 bases). Germline V lookup: CDR1 DFQATT, CDR2 SNEGSKA (reference sequence). V lost 1 base to trimming and J lost 0 bases, with 9 bases between them. CDR3 length: 14 amino acids. CDR3 nucleotides: TGCAGTGCTAGAGGGGGCGGCCTGAACACTGAAGCTTTCTTT. Residues: CSARGGGLNTEAFF.

The rearrangement joins TRBV5-6 to TRBJ2-1; 9 bases line up with TRBD1. The CDR3 extends over 15 amino acids. After removal of 5 bases from V and 4 bases from J, the junction contained 7 bases not matched to a gene. Germline lookup yields CDR1 SGHDT and CDR2 YYEEEE. As DNA, the CDR3 is TGTGCCAGCAGTACACAGGGGGCGGGGTACAATGAGCAGTTCTTC. It is translated as CASSTQGAGYNEQFF.

Turning to this clonotype: The junction and the germline gene differ at one end; a read error may be behind it. The chain has TRBV7-7 and TRBJ2-6; TRBD1 or TRBD2 may be the D gene (5 bases each). The CDR3 extends over 16 amino acids. Germline CDR1 SSHAT, CDR2 FNYEAQ (reference sequence). CDR3 DNA: TGTGCTAGCAGCCAATCCGGGGACCCTGGGGCCAACGTCCTGACTTTC. Translating it yields CASSQSGDPGANVLTF.

The chain couples TRBV5-1 to TRBJ1-1; tentative D call: TRBD1 (5 bases). V shed 0 bases and J shed 4 bases, with 10 bases lying between them. This CDR3 has 14 residues. Germline CDR1 SGHRS, CDR2 YFSETQ. In nucleotides, the CDR3 is TGCGCCAGCAGCTTGGCAGGGACGGGCACTGAAGCTTTCTTT. This translates into CASSLAGTGTEAFF.

The chain couples TRBV20-1 to TRBJ2-4; 8 nucleotides align to TRBD2. CDR1 and CDR2 from the germline V gene are DFQATT and SNEGSKA (reference sequence). The CDR3 runs to 14 residues. The V segment lost 7 bases and the J segment 7 bases; nucleotides outside the gene matches: 12. The CDR3 sequence: CSVRLAPDENIQYF. The DNA of the CDR3 is TGCAGTGTTCGACTAGCGCCGGACGAGAACATTCAGTACTTC.

The chain employs TRBV19 and TRBJ1-1; 7 nucleotides agree with TRBD1. The CDR3 has 14 residues. CDR1 and CDR2 from the germline V gene are LNHDA and SQIVND (reference sequence). V trimming: 6 bases; J trimming: 4 bases; junction bases outside the gene matches: 8. CDR3 in DNA: TGTGCCAGTAGCCCACAGGGGTTGGGCACTGAAGCTTTCTTT. This sequence encodes CASSPQGLGTEAFF.

The CDR3 here is CASSEVETSGNNEQFF. CDR3 DNA sequence: TGTGCCAGCAGTGAAGTAGAGACTAGCGGTAACAATGAGCAGTTCTTC. This chain joins TRBV25-1 and TRBJ2-1, with 9 bases identical to TRBD2. The CDR3 is made up of 16 amino acids. The ends lost 2 bases at V and 5 bases at J; junction bases unmatched: 7. Germline values: CDR1 MGHDK, CDR2 SYGVNS.

The genes are TRBV13 and TRBJ2-2, with D unresolved. This CDR3 is built from 14 residues. Trimming took 0 bases from V and 8 from J, leaving 10 bases between them. Germline CDR1 reads PRHDT; CDR2 reads FYEKMQ (reference sequence). The CDR3 DNA sequence: TGTGCCAGCAGCTTAGGGGCCCGCCTTGGGGAGCTGTTTTTT. Residues: CASSLGARLGELFF.

This chain joins TRBV4-1 and TRBJ2-2; 8 nucleotides match TRBD2. Germline values: CDR1 MGHRA, CDR2 YSYEKL. V trimming: 0 bases; J trimming: 6 bases; junction bases outside the gene matches: 6. This CDR3 has 16 amino acids. The DNA for the CDR3 is TGCGCCAGCAGCCAAGAATGGGGACTAGTTTCCGGGGAGCTGTTTTTT. As protein: CASSQEWGLVSGELFF.

The V call is TRBV19, the J call TRBJ2-5; D uncertain. V lost 7 bases to trimming and J lost 7 bases, with 16 bases between them. This CDR3 spans 13 amino acids. Germline CDR1 reads LNHDA; CDR2 reads SQIVND (reference sequence). CDR3 coding DNA: TGTGCCAGTAAGGCAGGACCGACGGCGACCCAGTACTTC. This sequence encodes CASKAGPTATQYF.

The V call is TRBV6-5, the J call TRBJ1-1; a possible D gene is TRBD1 (5 bases). CDR1 and CDR2 (germline): MNHEY, SVGAGI. The CDR3 loop spans 13 amino acids. Trimming stripped 6 bases from V and 0 bases from J, with 8 bases between. The CDR3 DNA sequence: TGTGCCAGCAGGAAAGGGGTGAACACTGAAGCTTTCTTT. Encoded protein: CASRKGVNTEAFF.

Here the CDR3 reads CASSSRDSSYEQYF. CDR3 nucleotides: TGTGCCAGCAGCTCCCGGGACAGTTCCTACGAGCAGTACTTC. The rearrangement uses TRBV7-9 and TRBJ2-7; 7 bases are a match to TRBD1. CDR1 SEHNR and CDR2 FQNEAQ come from the germline V gene (reference sequence). V was pared by 4 bases and J by 1 base, with 4 bases of the junction left unmatched. The CDR3 consists of 14 residues.

The V gene is TRBV4-1, the J gene TRBJ1-2; possible D gene TRBD1, 6 bases. Trimming stripped 1 base from V and 3 bases from J, with 12 bases between. The CDR3 length is 15 residues. Per germline, CDR1 MGHRA and CDR2 YSYEKL. The CDR3 nucleotides read TGCGCCAGCAGCCAAGTGGGCAGGGGTCACTATGGCTACACCTTC. This sequence encodes CASSQVGRGHYGYTF.

The genes are TRBV27 and TRBJ2-3; D not resolved. The germline CDR1 and CDR2 sequences are MNHEY and SMNVEV (reference sequence). The CDR3 covers 10 residues. The V end lost 10 bases, the J end lost 9 bases, and 11 bases lay between the germline ends. In DNA form, the CDR3 reads TGTGCCACCTCCCCGGAAACGCAGTATTTT. Translation gives CATSPETQYF.

The chain employs TRBV19 and TRBJ2-6; a weak D match, TRBD1 (5 bases). Per the germline V gene, CDR1 is LNHDA and CDR2 is SQIVND (reference sequence). The CDR3 runs 15 residues. The V end lost 2 bases, the J end lost 0 bases, and 5 bases lay between the germline ends. In nucleotides, the CDR3 is TGTGCCAGTAGTATACAGGGCTCTGGGGCCAACGTCCTGACTTTC. It codes for CASSIQGSGANVLTF.

The chain is built from TRBV7-2 and TRBJ2-3; D call uncertain. Trimming took off 5 bases at V and 3 bases at J, with 15 bases between the two ends. Germline assignment: CDR1 SGHTA and CDR2 FQGNSA. The CDR3 covers 15 residues. CDR3 protein: CASSNRVGFTDTQYF. CDR3 nucleotide sequence: TGTGCCAGCAGCAATCGGGTCGGGTTTACAGATACGCAGTATTTT.

V and J are TRBV4-2 and TRBJ1-5; D gene unclear. CDR3 length: 16 amino acids. Germline V gene lookup returns CDR1 LGHNA and CDR2 YNFKEQ. V was cut by 6 bases and J by 4 bases, with 19 bases left in between. The CDR3: CASRSLLGRGNQPQHF. CDR3 nucleotide sequence: TGTGCCAGCAGAAGCCTTCTAGGACGGGGAAATCAGCCCCAGCATTTT.

The count of this clonotype is one. The chain carries TRBV19 and TRBJ2-1; 7 nucleotides align to TRBD1. With V trimmed by 7 bases and J by 3 bases, 9 bases remained unmatched. CDR3 length: 15 residues. The V gene's germline CDR1 is LNHDA and CDR2 SQIVND (reference sequence). CDR3: CASKLRDRDYNEQFF. Here the CDR3 DNA reads TGTGCCAGTAAACTCCGGGACAGAGACTACAATGAGCAGTTCTTC.

This chain connects TRBV12-5 to TRBJ2-4; D is unresolved. The CDR3 is made up of 16 amino acids. V was trimmed by 1 base and J by 2 bases, leaving 12 bases between them. Germline values: CDR1 LGHNT, CDR2 FRNRAP. The CDR3 spells CASGLATTGTKNIQYF. CDR3 nucleotide sequence: TGTGCTAGTGGTTTGGCAACTACCGGAACCAAAAACATTCAGTACTTC. Full variable domain (outside the CDR3, taken from reference TRBV12-5 and TRBJ2-4): DARVTQTPRHKVTEMGQEVTMRCQPILGHNTVFWYRQTMMQGLELLAYFRNRAPLDDSGMPKDRFSAEMPDATLATLKIQPSEPRDSAVYFCASGLATTGTKNIQYFGAGTRLSVL.

The chain links TRBV14 to TRBJ2-2; 8 nucleotides agree with TRBD2. Germline assignment: CDR1 SGHDN and CDR2 FVKESK. Unmatched junction bases numbered 6, after V lost 0 bases and J lost 6 bases. CDR3 length: 16 residues. The CDR3 DNA sequence: TGTGCCAGCAGCCAAGATCGTCGGGAGGGCTCCGGGGAGCTGTTTTTT. Translation gives CASSQDRREGSGELFF.

This clonotype was detected a few times. The rearrangement links TRBV28 to TRBJ2-3; D gene unclear. The CDR3 spans 11 residues. CDR1 MDHEN and CDR2 SYDVKM come from the germline V gene. V was shortened by 2 bases and J by 6 bases, with 3 bases between the two germline ends. CDR3 amino acids: CASSLVDTQYF. As DNA, the CDR3 is TGTGCCAGCAGTTTAGTGGATACGCAGTATTTT.

The chain combines TRBV5-1 with TRBJ1-4; D possibly corresponds to TRBD1 (5 bases). The CDR3 has 15 amino acids. Between the trimmed V and J ends, which lost 5 bases and 6 bases, there was a span of 17 bases. CDR1 and CDR2 from the germline V gene are SGHRS and YFSETQ. The CDR3 is CASSQVGGQDEKLFF. The CDR3 DNA reads as TGCGCCAGCAGTCAAGTCGGCGGACAAGATGAAAAACTGTTTTTT. Combining the CDR3 with reference TRBV5-1 and TRBJ1-4 gives the whole variable domain KAGVTQTPRYLIKTRGQQVTLSCSPISGHRSVSWYQQTPGQGLQFLFEYFSETQRNKGNFPGRFSGRQFSNSRSEMNVSTLELGDSALYLCASSQVGGQDEKLFFGSGTQLSVL.

The chain has TRBV27 and TRBJ2-1; no firm D call. V was shortened by 0 bases and J by 6 bases, with 9 bases between the two germline ends. CDR1 and CDR2 (germline): MNHEY, SMNVEV (reference sequence). CDR3 length equals 14 residues. The CDR3 region has the DNA TGTGCCAGCAGTTTATCTTGGCAGACCAATGAGCAGTTCTTC. Its protein is CASSLSWQTNEQFF.

The V gene is TRBV10-2, the J gene TRBJ1-2; no clear D gene. V shed 2 bases and J shed 8 bases, with 15 bases lying between them. CDR1 and CDR2 from the germline V gene are WSHSY and SAAADI. The CDR3 is 14 residues long. CDR3 in amino acids: CASSEVGWIGGYTF. The CDR3 coding sequence is TGCGCCAGCAGTGAGGTGGGATGGATCGGGGGCTACACCTTC.

The chain employs TRBV29-1 and TRBJ2-1; 9 bases match TRBD1. The CDR3 spans 12 residues. J gave up 8 bases and V 7 bases, and 6 bases lay outside the gene matches. The germline gives CDR1 SQVTM, CDR2 ANQGSEA. As DNA, the CDR3 is TGCAGCGGAACAGGGGGCTTCGATGAGCAGTTCTTC. This codes for CSGTGGFDEQFF.

The chain is built from TRBV3-1 and TRBJ2-3; D unresolved. Germline CDR1 is LGHDT and CDR2 is YNNKEL (reference sequence). The ends were cut back, 4 bases at V and 1 base at J, with 9 bases in the middle. The CDR3 is 14 amino acids. CDR3 nucleotide sequence: TGTGCCAGCAGCCCCTTCAGCGGCACAGATACGCAGTATTTT. This translates into CASSPFSGTDTQYF.